Detailed here is one T cell receptor (beta chain). Its antigen remains unidentified. It has no much larger one-base neighbor in the sample; base qualities were not kept. The source of the sample is a study of T cell changes during pregnancy in multiple sclerosis (dated by TCRdb to the late 2010s). In the study overall: The study looked at changes in the T cell repertoire across pregnancy in women with multiple sclerosis.

The library was prepared using the immunoSEQ multiplex PCR assay. This immuneACCESS table, as held by TCRdb, lists in-frame sequences with V and J called but not all clones. Of the missing ones, under half trace to an unresolved V gene in checked studies; the others have no known cause. The sample contains some 54,000 clones, approximately 93% of them found a single time. The biggest ten clones account for about 1.7% of the sample. This clonotype originated in a female donor with multiple sclerosis, enrolled in a pregnancy study. The sequencing used peripheral blood, collected after pregnancy.

The DNA is as follows: TGTGCCAGCAGCTTAGTGGGCGGGAGCATGAATGAGCAGTTCTTC. This gives the protein CASSLVGGSMNEQFF. Rearrangement joined TRBV7-9 to TRBJ2-1; 7 junctional bases match TRBD2. V and J are trimmed by 1 base and 7 bases, and the gene matches miss 7 bases of the junction. The CDR3, cysteine through phenylalanine, is 15 amino acids long. The retained sequence is limited to the CDR3, 45 bases, with the frame set at the first base. Looking up the germline V gene (reference sequence) yields CDR1 SEHNR and CDR2 FQNEAQ.